These 13 T cell receptor beta chains originate from one sample sequenced in a study of blood T cell repertoires in COVID-19. TCRdb keeps only in-frame clones here, not all; method: immunoSEQ multiplex PCR. Of 120,000 to 150,000 clones detected, 85% appear once; the ten largest clones hold around 2.5%. The source material was peripheral blood. These receptors were taken from a human donor with acute or convalescent COVID-19. The donor label of this sample is uncertain.

The rearrangement joins TRBV12-3 or TRBV12-4 to TRBJ1-2, with no clear D. V shed 1 base and J shed 10 bases, with 13 bases lying between them. This CDR3 is built from 13 residues. CDR3 nucleotide sequence: TGTGCCAGCAGTTTAGGGAGACTGCATCACTACACCTTC. Translating it yields CASSLGRLHHYTF.

The chain combines TRBV10-1 with TRBJ2-1; 8 bases align to TRBD2. The germline CDR1 and CDR2 sequences are WNHNN and SYGVQD (reference sequence). Trimming at V came to 6 bases and at J to 2 bases, leaving 18 bases not matched to a gene. The CDR3 sequence is 19 residues long. The CDR3 nucleotides read TGCGCCAGCAGGATGATCGGGACTAGGCCCCCCGATACCTACAATGAGCAGTTCTTC. Its protein is CASRMIGTRPPDTYNEQFF.

The V and J genes are TRBV19 and TRBJ1-2, with 8 bases identical to TRBD1. Trimming cost V 9 bases and J 3 bases; bases outside gene matches: 3. The CDR3 length is 12 residues. Germline V gene sequence: CDR1 LNHDA, CDR2 SQIVND (reference sequence). This CDR3 reads CASTDRDYGYTF. The CDR3 nucleotides read TGTGCCAGCACGGACAGGGACTATGGCTACACCTTC.

The gene calls are TRBV5-1 and TRBJ2-3; 7 bases are shared with TRBD1. This CDR3 comprises 16 residues. The V segment lost 4 bases and the J segment 3 bases; nucleotides outside the gene matches: 11. Germline CDR1 reads SGHRS; CDR2 reads YFSETQ. The CDR3: CASSRGPDRVTDTQYF. In DNA form, the CDR3 reads TGCGCCAGCAGCCGAGGTCCCGACAGGGTTACAGATACGCAGTATTTT. Drawing the rest from reference TRBV5-1 and TRBJ2-3, the complete variable domain is KAGVTQTPRYLIKTRGQQVTLSCSPISGHRSVSWYQQTPGQGLQFLFEYFSETQRNKGNFPGRFSGRQFSNSRSEMNVSTLELGDSALYLCASSRGPDRVTDTQYFGPGTRLTVL.

The chain carries TRBV5-8 and TRBJ2-5; 7 positions agree with TRBD1. The CDR3 length is 14 residues. Looked up from germline, CDR1 is SGHTS and CDR2 is YDEGEE. Trimming removed 1 base from V and 4 bases from J; junction bases left unmatched: 4. CDR3 sequence: CASSLMTGRETQYF. CDR3 coding DNA: TGTGCCAGCAGCTTGATGACAGGGAGAGAGACCCAGTACTTC.

To note about this clone: Other DNA sequences in this sample translate to the same CDR3. The genes are TRBV28 and TRBJ1-2, with a tentative D call TRBD1 (6 bases). V shed 4 bases and J shed 4 bases, with 10 bases lying between them. Per the germline V gene, CDR1 is MDHEN and CDR2 is SYDVKM. This CDR3 region has 13 residues. The CDR3: CASSSPDSYGYTF. The DNA of the CDR3 is TGTGCCAGCAGTTCGCCGGACAGCTATGGCTACACCTTC.

The rearrangement links TRBV5-1 to TRBJ2-7; 9 bases agree with TRBD2. Germline assignment: CDR1 SGHRS and CDR2 YFSETQ. CDR3 size: 15 residues. Unmatched junction bases numbered 5, after V lost 4 bases and J lost 0 bases. The CDR3 protein is CASSGSGGYSYEQYF. The CDR3 coding sequence is TGCGCCAGCAGCGGGAGCGGGGGGTACTCCTACGAGCAGTACTTC.

The rearrangement uses TRBV7-9 and TRBJ2-7; D not certain. V lost 5 bases and J 0 bases, leaving 5 bases between the germline ends. Germline V gives CDR1 SEHNR, CDR2 FQNEAQ (reference sequence). This CDR3 spans 12 amino acids. CDR3 sequence reads: CASSASSYEQYF. CDR3 sequence (DNA): TGTGCCAGCAGCGCCAGCTCCTACGAGCAGTACTTC.

J is TRBJ2-7 and V is TRBV30, with TRBD2 matching 10 bases. The CDR3 contains 13 residues. Germline CDR1 GTSNPN, CDR2 SVGIG (reference sequence). With 4 bases clipped from V and 1 base from J, the junction kept 1 base outside the gene matches. CDR3 DNA sequence: TGTGCCTGGACTAGCGGGAGATCCTACGAGCAGTACGTC. Translated: CAWTSGRSYEQYV.

The rearrangement joins TRBV10-3 to TRBJ1-2, with D possibly matching TRBD1 (6 bases). Germline values: CDR1 ENHRY, CDR2 SYGVKD. V was shortened by 3 bases and J by 2 bases, with 13 bases between the two germline ends. The CDR3 has 15 residues. The CDR3 loop reads CAISEQTGANYGYTF. The CDR3 DNA is TGTGCCATCAGTGAACAGACAGGAGCCAACTATGGCTACACCTTC.

The chain combines TRBV28 with TRBJ1-5, with 8 bases fitting TRBD1. The germline CDR1 and CDR2 sequences are MDHEN and SYDVKM. There are 16 residues in the CDR3. J was trimmed by 0 bases and V by 7 bases; bases with no gene match: 8. CDR3 sequence (DNA): TGTGCCAGCAAAATCGGGACAGGATATAGCAATCAGCCCCAGCATTTT. Encoded protein: CASKIGTGYSNQPQHF. Supplemented by reference TRBV28 and TRBJ1-5, the full variable domain reads DVKVTQSSRYLVKRTGEKVFLECVQDMDHENMFWYRQDPGLGLRLIYFSYDVKMKEKGDIPEGYSVSREKKERFSLILESASTNQTSMYLCASKIGTGYSNQPQHFGDGTRLSIL.

The CDR3, as DNA: TGTGCCAGCAGGCCGAAGAAGTCTAGCGGGCTGGCCTACAATGAGCAGTTCTTC. Translation: CASRPKKSSGLAYNEQFF. The gene calls are TRBV28 and TRBJ2-1; 8 bases are shared with TRBD2. The CDR3 has 18 amino acids. V lost 6 bases, J lost 2 bases, and 15 bases stayed unmatched. Germline lookup yields CDR1 MDHEN and CDR2 SYDVKM.

This clone was counted only a few times. V gene TRBV11-2 combines with J gene TRBJ2-1; maybe TRBD2 (5 bases). The CDR3 has 13 amino acids. Deletions cut 8 bases from V and 1 base from J, with 9 bases between. Germline lookup yields CDR1 SGHAT and CDR2 FQNNGV. CDR3 residues: CASRGESYNEQFF. As DNA, the CDR3 is TGTGCCAGCCGGGGTGAATCCTACAATGAGCAGTTCTTC.